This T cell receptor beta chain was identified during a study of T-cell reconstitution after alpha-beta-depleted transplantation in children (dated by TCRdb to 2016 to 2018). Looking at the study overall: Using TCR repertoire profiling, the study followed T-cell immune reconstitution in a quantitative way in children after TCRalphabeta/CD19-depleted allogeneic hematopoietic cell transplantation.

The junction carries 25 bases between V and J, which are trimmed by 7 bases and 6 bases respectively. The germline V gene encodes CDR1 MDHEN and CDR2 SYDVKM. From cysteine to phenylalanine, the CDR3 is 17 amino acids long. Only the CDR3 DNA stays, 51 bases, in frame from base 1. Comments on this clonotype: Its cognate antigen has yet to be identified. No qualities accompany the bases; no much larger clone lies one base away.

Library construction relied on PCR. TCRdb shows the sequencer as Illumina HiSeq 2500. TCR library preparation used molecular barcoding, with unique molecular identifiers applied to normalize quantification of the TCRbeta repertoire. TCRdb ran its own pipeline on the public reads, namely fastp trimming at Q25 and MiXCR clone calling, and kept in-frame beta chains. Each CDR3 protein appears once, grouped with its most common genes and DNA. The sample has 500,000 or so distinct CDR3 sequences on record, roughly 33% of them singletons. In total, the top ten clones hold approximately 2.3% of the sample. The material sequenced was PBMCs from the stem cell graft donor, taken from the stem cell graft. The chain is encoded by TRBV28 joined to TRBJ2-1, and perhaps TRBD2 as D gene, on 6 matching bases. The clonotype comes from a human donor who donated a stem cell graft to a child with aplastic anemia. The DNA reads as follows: TGTGCCAGCACAGTTACGGGAGTGATTTTCGGGGGCAATGAGCAGTTCTTC. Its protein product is CASTVTGVIFGGNEQFF.